This record covers a single T cell receptor beta chain. Germline V gene sequence: CDR1 SGDLS, CDR2 YYNGEE. The CDR3 extends over 14 amino acids. Between the trimmed V and J ends, which lost 0 bases and 4 bases, there was a span of 11 bases. This sample is drawn from a study of blood T cell repertoires in COVID-19. Study details: Acute and convalescent COVID-19 samples came from the United States, Italy and Spain. The cDNA or gDNA used as material had been derived from T cells, B-cell-depleted T cells, or PBMCs.

In the original processing: For nucleated cells, counts were estimated from reference gene primer amplification. Only in-frame clones appear in the TCRdb table, and some are missing; sequencing was by immunoSEQ multiplex PCR. The V and J calls and clone size were taken over from that table, and D and trimming were inferred from the DNA. The table includes 200,000 to 250,000 clones, 75% to 85% detected once. The chain combines TRBV9 with TRBJ2-7; no clear D gene. The material sequenced was peripheral blood. This receptor was taken from a man aged 50 or older with active or convalescent COVID-19. The CDR3 DNA reads as TGTGCCAGCAGCGTAGGTGGTTCAACTTACGAGCAGTACTTC. It is translated as CASSVGGSTYEQYF.